This record looks at one T cell receptor beta chain sequence and its context. The data derive from a study of blood T cell repertoires in COVID-19. Whole-study context: Samples taken during acute and convalescent COVID-19 were collected in the United States, Italy and Spain.

V was cut by 3 bases and J by 7 bases, with 16 bases left in between. Looked up from germline, CDR1 is SGHVS and CDR2 is FQNEAQ. The CDR3 is made up of 15 amino acids. Assay used: immunoSEQ multiplex PCR; TCRdb lists only in-frame clones, some missing. The data hold some 220,000 clones, with around four fifths observed a single time. The sequencing sample was made of peripheral blood. The rearrangement uses TRBV7-8 and TRBJ1-5; D may be TRBD1 (5 bases). The receptor comes from a man aged 50 to 60 with acute or convalescent COVID-19. CDR3 protein: CASSLARVLGQPQHF. CDR3 coding DNA: TGTGCCAGCAGCTTGGCCAGGGTTTTGGGCCAGCCCCAGCATTTT.